This is a list of T cell receptor beta chains from one sample in a study of post-analysis software for immune sequencing data. TCRdb ran MiXCR on the PCR reads and lists one entry per CDR3 protein. The data show under 200,000 distinct CDR3 sequences, about 34% seen once. This sample comprised blood, obtained after autologous hematopoietic stem cell transplantation. These receptors originate from a girl aged 5-17 years with multiple sclerosis. The CDR3 runs from the conserved cysteine through the conserved F or W. The D gene is left open where the match is weak. Clone size, where shown, is once, few, many, or a class for clones that have expanded.

TRBJ1-1 | TRBV27 | few | . | TGTGCCAGCAGCAGGGGACTGCAGAACACTGAAGCTTTCTTT | CASSRGLQNTEAFF
TRBJ2-5 | TRBV7-3 | few | . | TGTGCCAGCAGCTTCGCCCCAGGTTTCGAGGAGACCCAGTACTTC | CASSFAPGFEETQYF
TRBJ1-1 | TRBV10-3 | few | . | TGTGCCACGTTAAACTATTGGGTAGGGGAGGATTTGAACACTGAAGCTTTCTTT | CATLNYWVGEDLNTEAFF
TRBJ1-2 | TRBV20-1 | few | . | TGCAGTGCCAACTCCGGGACCCTCCGCTACACCTTC | CSANSGTLRYTF
TRBJ2-3 | TRBV20-1 | . | . | TGCAGTGCTTCTCTCCAGGATACGCAGTATTTT | CSASLQDTQYF
TRBJ1-5 | TRBV18 | . | . | TGTGCCAGCTCACCAGCCAAGACAGATCGGGAGAGGCCCCAGCATTTT | CASSPAKTDRERPQHF
TRBJ1-1 | TRBV7-2 | . | . | TGTGCCAGCAGCTTTGGGGGTAGGGACACTGAAGCTTTCTTT | CASSFGGRDTEAFF
TRBJ2-3 | TRBV6-1 | . | . | TGTGCCAGTTTACATGAATTCACAGATACGCAGTATTTT | CASLHEFTDTQYF
TRBJ2-1 | TRBV29-1 | few | . | TGCAGCGTTGAAGTTCGAAAGAGCTCCTACAATGAGCAGTTCTTC | CSVEVRKSSYNEQFF
TRBJ1-6 | TRBV12-3/TRBV12-4 | few | . | TGTGCCAGCACCTTTTGGGGTGGACCCCTCCACTTT | CASTFWGGPLHF
TRBJ1-4 | TRBV6-1 | once | . | TGTGCCAGCAGTGAATTTGGGGGGCCGGGTGAAAAACTGTTTTTT | CASSEFGGPGEKLFF